A single sample gave rise to the 26 T cell receptor beta chains below, sequenced in a study of breast tumors, draining lymph nodes, adjacent tissues. TCRdb ran MiXCR on the multiplex PCR reads and lists one entry per CDR3 protein. The data hold about 180,000 distinct CDR3 sequences, with approximately 30% observed a single time. Breast cancer patients provided tissue from their axillary draining lymph nodes. Material: axillary lymph node tissue. The receptors were sampled from a female donor with breast cancer. Some clones in this sample may be carry-over from other donors' samples.

The sample holds many counts of this clonotype. This chain links TRBV20-1 with TRBJ2-6, with 10 bases matching TRBD1. J was trimmed by 4 bases and V by 2 bases; bases with no gene match: 11. Germline CDR1 is DFQATT and CDR2 is SNEGSKA (reference sequence). CDR3 length: 18 residues. CDR3 coding DNA: TGCAGTGCTAGAACCGGGACAGGGGCCCTTTTGGGGGCCAACGTCCTGACTTTC. Protein: CSARTGTGALLGANVLTF.

A remark on this clonotype: A much larger clone differs from this one at a single base, so this may be a read error. The rearrangement links TRBV19 to TRBJ1-2, with D perhaps TRBD1 (6 bases). The V and J ends lost 2 bases and 10 bases respectively, with 17 bases between them. Germline values: CDR1 LNHDA, CDR2 SQIVND (reference sequence). The CDR3 runs 14 residues. CDR3 sequence reads: CASSITLLRGDYTF. The DNA for the CDR3 is TGTGCCAGTAGTATAACCCTACTCAGGGGAGACTACACCTTC.

This clonotype was seen at least ten times. CDR3 DNA sequence: TGTGCCAGCGGCCGGGACCCAGGAAACACCATATATTTT. Its protein product is CASGRDPGNTIYF. This rearrangement joins TRBV12-3 or TRBV12-4 to TRBJ1-3, with D maybe TRBD1 (5 bases). The CDR3 contains 13 residues. Trimming removed 8 bases from V and 4 bases from J, with 12 bases in between.

This clonotype was seen many times. V is TRBV20-1 and J is TRBJ2-7; D may be TRBD1 (7 bases). The CDR3 spans 14 residues. Germline V gives CDR1 DFQATT, CDR2 SNEGSKA (reference sequence). Trimming removed 0 bases at V and 7 bases at J, with 16 bases between. The CDR3 spells CSAREGQNAGEQYF. The CDR3 DNA follows: TGCAGTGCTAGAGAGGGACAGAACGCGGGGGAGCAGTACTTC.

This clonotype was recorded at least ten times. This sequence joins TRBV6-1 and TRBJ2-7; weak D call: TRBD1 (5 bases). Germline CDR1 and CDR2: MNHNS and SASEGT. Trimming removed 1 base from V and 1 base from J, with 8 bases in between. This CDR3 contains 14 residues. CDR3 loop: CASSEGGASYEQYF. The CDR3 region has the DNA TGTGCCAGCAGTGAAGGTGGGGCGTCCTACGAGCAGTACTTC.

A remark on this clonotype: At one boundary the junction diverges from the germline segment, which might be a read error. The genes are TRBV7-3 and TRBJ2-5; TRBD2 matches at 10 bases. The CDR3 extends over 17 amino acids. Per germline, CDR1 SGHTA and CDR2 FQGTGA. CDR3 DNA sequence: TGTGCCAGCAGCTTAGGTTTGAAGCGGGGGGGCCAAGAGCCCCAGTACTTC. Encoded protein: CASSLGLKRGGQEPQYF.

This clonotype was counted many times. The DNA for the CDR3 is TGTGCCAGCAGCGTCTTTTCCGGGACAGGGGCGAGTGAGCAGTTCTTC. It is translated as CASSVFSGTGASEQFF. This chain joins TRBV9 and TRBJ2-1; TRBD1 agrees at 10 bases. The germline gives CDR1 SGDLS, CDR2 YYNGEE. The CDR3 covers 16 residues. V shed 2 bases, J shed 9 bases, and the junction held 11 bases outside the gene matches.

Details on this clonotype: It may be a read error: a sequence one base away is much more abundant. This chain joins TRBV11-2 and TRBJ2-5, with D possibly TRBD2 on 6 matching bases. The CDR3 is made up of 14 amino acids. The V and J ends lost 5 bases and 2 bases respectively, with 12 bases between them. CDR1 is SGHAT and CDR2 is FQNNGV in the germline V gene. CDR3 nucleotides: TGTGCCAGCAGCAAAGCGGAGGGGCAAGAGACCCAGTACTTC. This codes for CASSKAEGQETQYF.

Details on this clonotype: The conserved closing phenylalanine or tryptophan is absent in this CDR3, likely reflecting a read error. This rearrangement joins TRBV3-1 to TRBJ1-6, with D possibly being TRBD1 (5 bases). The CDR3 sequence is 15 residues long. From germline, CDR1 is LGHDT and CDR2 YNNKEL (reference sequence). The ends were cut back, 3 bases at V and 6 bases at J, with 12 bases in the middle. The CDR3 region has the DNA TGTGCCAGCAGCCAGGGACTGCATCCTAATTCACCCCTCCACTCT. Its translation is CASSQGLHPNSPLHS.

This clonotype was detected a few times. The gene calls are TRBV6-6 and TRBJ2-5, with D perhaps assigned TRBD1 or TRBD2 (6 bases each). Germline V gene lookup returns CDR1 MNHNY and CDR2 SVGAGI (reference sequence). Trimming stripped 4 bases from V and 5 bases from J, with 23 bases between. The CDR3 extends over 17 amino acids. The CDR3 loop reads CASSFPPTGRWPETQYF. The CDR3 DNA reads TGTGCCAGCAGTTTTCCCCCCACAGGGAGGTGGCCGGAGACCCAGTACTTC.

This clonotype was seen ten or more times. V is TRBV29-1 and J is TRBJ2-1; D is tentatively TRBD1 or TRBD2 (6 bases each). The CDR3 is made up of 13 amino acids. Trimming took off 3 bases at V and 4 bases at J, with 10 bases between the two ends. Germline V gene data show CDR1 as SQVTM and CDR2 as ANQGSEA. Here the CDR3 DNA reads TGCAGCGTTGAGGGGGGCCCTTACAATGAGCAGTTCTTC. It codes for CSVEGGPYNEQFF.

The sample holds many counts of this clonotype. The J gene is TRBJ2-7, the V gene TRBV27, with 10 bases matching TRBD2. The CDR3 totals 14 residues. Per germline, CDR1 MNHEY and CDR2 SMNVEV (reference sequence). The junction had 8 bases not matched to a gene; V was cut back by 6 bases and J by 6 bases. CDR3 sequence (DNA): TGTGCCAGCAGGCCAGCGGGACTAGCGCCCGAGCAGTACTTC. Encoded protein: CASRPAGLAPEQYF.

This clonotype was observed at least ten times. This chain links TRBV20-1 with TRBJ2-3; no firm D call. There are 12 residues in the CDR3. Deletions cut 1 base from V and 5 bases from J, with 7 bases between. Germline V gives CDR1 DFQATT, CDR2 SNEGSKA (reference sequence). For the CDR3, the DNA is TGCAGTGCTAGAGGGACCCGAGATACGCAGTATTTT. This codes for CSARGTRDTQYF.

With respect to this clonotype: A clone one base away is much larger, so this may be a read error. The CDR3 DNA is TGTGCCAGCAGTTCCGGGACCCCCAGGAGGGGTACGCCGTATTTT. Encoded protein: CASSSGTPRRGTPYF. The chain links TRBV24-1 to TRBJ2-3; D might be TRBD2 (6 bases). Germline CDR1 KGHDR, CDR2 SFDVKD. The CDR3 consists of 15 residues.

V is TRBV28 and J is TRBJ1-2; a weak D match, TRBD1 (6 bases). The V gene's germline CDR1 is MDHEN and CDR2 SYDVKM. The CDR3 extends over 13 amino acids. V was shortened by 4 bases and J by 5 bases, with 11 bases between the two germline ends. This chain's CDR3 is CASSSGQYYGYTF. Written as DNA, the CDR3 is TGTGCCAGCAGTTCCGGACAGTATTATGGCTACACCTTC.

The rearrangement links TRBV7-9 to TRBJ2-2; D is possibly TRBD2 (6 bases). This CDR3 comprises 15 residues. The germline CDR1 and CDR2 sequences are SEHNR and FQNEAQ (reference sequence). Trimming pared 1 base from V and 5 bases from J, leaving 11 bases between. This CDR3 is CASSLGGGRTGELFF. The DNA of the CDR3 is TGTGCCAGCAGCTTAGGAGGAGGGCGAACCGGGGAGCTGTTTTTT.

Worth noting for this clonotype: The junction does not match germline at one end; this may be a read error. The V gene is TRBV28, the J gene TRBJ2-1, with TRBD2 matching 9 bases. Germline V gives CDR1 MDHEN, CDR2 SYDVKM. The CDR3 is made up of 15 amino acids. For the CDR3, the DNA is TGTGCCAGCAGCCTTAGCGGGAGCTCCCACAATGAGCAGTTCTTC. Translating it yields CASSLSGSSHNEQFF.

The table lists this clonotype with many counts. The J gene is TRBJ2-7, the V gene TRBV3-1, with 9 bases fitting TRBD1. V lost 8 bases and J lost 6; bases outside the gene matches: 5. CDR3 length equals 12 residues. Per germline, CDR1 LGHDT and CDR2 YNNKEL (reference sequence). This CDR3 is CASEDRGVEQYF. For the CDR3, the DNA is TGTGCCAGCGAAGACAGGGGGGTCGAGCAGTACTTC.

This clonotype appeared many times. The chain links TRBV14 to TRBJ1-1; D gene ambiguous. CDR1 is SGHDN and CDR2 is FVKESK in the germline V gene. The CDR3 is 14 amino acids. V lost 7 bases and J 5 bases, leaving 17 bases between the germline ends. The CDR3 DNA sequence: TGTGCCAGCAAGGTGGGAGGGTGGGAGACTGAAGCTTTCTTT. Encoded protein: CASKVGGWETEAFF.

In this sample, this clonotype turned up many times. The rearrangement joins TRBV11-2 to TRBJ2-1; 7 nucleotides agree with TRBD2. This CDR3 is 13 amino acids long. The V and J ends lost 4 bases and 5 bases, in that order; junction bases with no gene match: 2. Per the germline V gene, CDR1 is SGHAT and CDR2 is FQNNGV. This CDR3 reads CASSSGLDNEQFF. In DNA form, the CDR3 reads TGTGCCAGCAGCTCCGGACTAGACAATGAGCAGTTCTTC.

This clonotype came up many times. The chain carries TRBV19 and TRBJ2-7, with 10 positions matching TRBD1. The CDR3 is made up of 13 amino acids. The germline V gene encodes CDR1 LNHDA and CDR2 SQIVND (reference sequence). Germline trimming cut 5 bases from V and 5 bases from J; bases unmatched to any gene: 3. The CDR3 region has the DNA TGTGCCAGTAGTGACAGGGGGCGCGACGAGCAGTACTTC. This encodes CASSDRGRDEQYF.

This clonotype was counted at least ten times. CDR3 DNA: TGTGCCAGCAGCCGAAGCGGGTCTGGGGAGCAGTACTTC. Protein product: CASSRSGSGEQYF. This chain uses TRBV7-2 with TRBJ2-7, with D tentatively TRBD2 (6 bases). Trimming removed 5 bases from V and 7 bases from J, with 15 bases in between. Germline-derived CDR1 and CDR2 are SGHTA and FQGNSA. This CDR3 is built from 13 residues.

Worth noting for this clonotype: This could be a read error, since a much larger clone is one nucleotide away. The chain recombines TRBV27 with TRBJ2-1, with D unclear. Germline loops: CDR1 MNHEY, CDR2 SMNVEV (reference sequence). CDR3 size: 12 residues. The CDR3 DNA follows: TGTACCAGCAGTTTATCCAACAATGAGCAGTTCTTC. Its protein is CTSSLSNNEQFF.

This clonotype appeared once. This chain connects TRBV5-4 to TRBJ2-1; the match to TRBD2 covers 14 bases. Germline assignment: CDR1 SGHNT and CDR2 YYREEE (reference sequence). The CDR3 consists of 16 residues. The V segment lost 7 bases and the J segment 6 bases; nucleotides outside the gene matches: 9. CDR3 region: CASLGTSGRTGNEQFF. CDR3 in DNA: TGTGCCAGCCTCGGGACTAGCGGGAGAACGGGCAATGAGCAGTTCTTC.

The sample holds many counts of this clonotype. The chain has TRBV4-1 and TRBJ2-7; TRBD2 matches 8 bases. The J segment lost 0 bases and the V segment lost 0 bases, leaving 7 bases of the junction unmatched. Germline-derived CDR1 and CDR2 are MGHRA and YSYEKL. CDR3 length: 17 residues. Here the CDR3 reads CASSQEQGRGDSYEQYF. CDR3 nucleotides: TGCGCCAGCAGCCAAGAGCAAGGGCGGGGGGACTCCTACGAGCAGTACTTC.

Concerning this clonotype itself: The CDR3 end shows no conserved phenylalanine or tryptophan, and so a read error is likely. V usage is TRBV20-1 and J usage is TRBJ1-5; a possible D gene is TRBD1 (6 bases). In germline, CDR1 is DFQATT, CDR2 SNEGSKA (reference sequence). The CDR3 contains 15 residues. The CDR3 sequence: CSARTGTNPNQLQHL. The CDR3 DNA reads as TGCAGTGCTAGAACAGGGACTAACCCCAATCAGCTCCAGCATCTT.